The 12 T cell receptor beta chains given below trace back to one sample, sequenced in a study of cytomegalovirus exposure and HLA in healthy donors (dated by TCRdb to between 2016 and 2019). Libraries were prepared through the immunoSEQ multiplex PCR assay. A mixture of 60 forward primers for TCR Vbeta segments and 13 reverse primers for TCR Jbeta segments was used in the multiplex PCR. Sourced from immuneACCESS, this table was stored by TCRdb with only in-frame sequences that have V and J called. A share of the clones is absent; for the studies checked, an unresolved V gene accounts for under half, and the remainder has no known explanation. The sample profile shows 85,000 to 100,000 clones; roughly 69% of them were found once. The top ten constitute roughly 6.8% of the sample. Input material: PBMCs. These receptor sequences come from a woman in her twenties or thirties in good health and CMV-seronegative.

This chain links TRBV19 with TRBJ2-4, with D uncertain. Germline V gives CDR1 LNHDA, CDR2 SQIVND (reference sequence). The V gene lost 3 bases and the J gene lost 1 base, with 10 bases spanning the gap. The CDR3 covers 15 residues. This CDR3 is CASSIRVRAKNIQYF. The CDR3 nucleotides are TGTGCCAGTAGTATTCGGGTTCGGGCCAAAAACATTCAGTACTTC.

This chain uses TRBV28 with TRBJ2-5; D remains ambiguous. The germline V and J ends were trimmed by 7 bases and 2 bases, with 20 bases remaining between them. Germline V gene lookup returns CDR1 MDHEN and CDR2 SYDVKM. The CDR3 has 16 residues. CDR3 DNA: TGTGCCAGCACCCCGCCCGGTGCGGCCTTACAAGAGACCCAGTACTTC. Its translation: CASTPPGAALQETQYF. Based on the CDR3 plus reference TRBV28 and TRBJ2-5, the full variable domain is DVKVTQSSRYLVKRTGEKVFLECVQDMDHENMFWYRQDPGLGLRLIYFSYDVKMKEKGDIPEGYSVSREKKERFSLILESASTNQTSMYLCASTPPGAALQETQYFGPGTRLLVL.

This chain connects TRBV5-4 to TRBJ1-1, with TRBD1 matching 7 bases. Germline CDR1 SGHNT, CDR2 YYREEE (reference sequence). V was clipped by 5 bases and J by 5 bases; unmatched bases: 6. This CDR3 has 13 amino acids. CDR3 DNA: TGTGCCAGCAGGACACAGGGGCTAACTGAAGCTTTCTTT. Translation: CASRTQGLTEAFF.

The chain joins TRBV7-2 to TRBJ2-5; 9 nucleotides line up with TRBD2. Per germline, CDR1 SGHTA and CDR2 FQGNSA. With V trimmed by 1 base and J by 7 bases, 10 bases remained unmatched. The CDR3 extends over 16 amino acids. In DNA form, the CDR3 reads TGTGCCAGCAGCTTAGGGTCTAGCGGGAACATGGGGACCCAGTACTTC. This gives the protein CASSLGSSGNMGTQYF. Full variable domain (remainder filled in from reference TRBV7-2 and TRBJ2-5): GAGVSQSPSNKVTEKGKDVELRCDPISGHTALYWYRQSLGQGLEFLIYFQGNSAPDKSGLPSDRFSAERTGGSVSTLTIQRTQQEDSAVYLCASSLGSSGNMGTQYFGPGTRLLVL.

The chain employs TRBV7-8 and TRBJ1-2; 8 bases line up with TRBD1. V lost 5 bases, J lost 2 bases, and 4 bases stayed unmatched. Germline lookup yields CDR1 SGHVS and CDR2 FQNEAQ. The CDR3 spans 14 residues. The DNA for the CDR3 is TGTGCCAGCAGCCCTGGGGACAGGAACTATGGCTACACCTTC. This sequence encodes CASSPGDRNYGYTF.

The V call is TRBV7-8, the J call TRBJ1-5; a weak D match, TRBD1 (6 bases). Per the germline V gene, CDR1 is SGHVS and CDR2 is FQNEAQ. Trimming took off 7 bases at V and 3 bases at J, with 16 bases between the two ends. The CDR3 covers 15 residues. In DNA, the CDR3 is TGTGCCAGCACCACAGGGAGAGATGTCAATCAGCCCCAGCATTTT. It translates to CASTTGRDVNQPQHF.

The chain uses TRBV27 and TRBJ1-2; 8 nucleotides agree with TRBD1. The V gene end was trimmed by 6 bases and the J gene end by 2 bases; junction bases not matched to a gene: 17. This CDR3 comprises 18 residues. The V gene's germline CDR1 is MNHEY and CDR2 SMNVEV (reference sequence). The CDR3 protein is CASSPGWTGFELNYGYTF. CDR3 DNA sequence: TGTGCCAGCAGCCCCGGTTGGACAGGGTTTGAATTAAACTATGGCTACACCTTC.

This clone was seen more than once but under ten times. V and J are TRBV7-9 and TRBJ1-1; D remains unclear. This CDR3 is built from 14 residues. Germline values: CDR1 SEHNR, CDR2 FQNEAQ (reference sequence). The V end was cut by 7 bases, the J end by 3 bases, with 15 bases between. The CDR3 DNA sequence: TGTGCCAGCACCCCCTCTCCCGGGGACACTGAAGCTTTCTTT. Its protein is CASTPSPGDTEAFF. Full variable domain (outside the CDR3, taken from reference TRBV7-9 and TRBJ1-1): DTGVSQNPRHKITKRGQNVTFRCDPISEHNRLYWYRQTLGQGPEFLTYFQNEAQLEKSRLLSDRFSAERPKGSFSTLEIQRTEQGDSAMYLCASTPSPGDTEAFFGQGTRLTVV.

The chain links TRBV11-1 to TRBJ2-7; no definite D call. Deletions cut 1 base from V and 0 bases from J, with 13 bases between. Looked up from germline, CDR1 is SGHAT and CDR2 is FQDESV (reference sequence). The CDR3 covers 16 residues. CDR3 protein: CASSLDPPSSSYEQYF. The CDR3 DNA reads as TGTGCCAGCAGCTTAGATCCCCCCTCCTCCTCCTACGAGCAGTACTTC.

The CDR3 here is CASRPGQGNEKLFF. CDR3 coding DNA: TGTGCCAGCAGGCCGGGACAGGGGAATGAAAAACTGTTTTTT. The chain has TRBV6-5 and TRBJ1-4, with TRBD1 matching over 10 bases. V was pared by 6 bases and J by 5 bases, with 3 bases of the junction left unmatched. CDR3 size: 14 residues. CDR1 is MNHEY and CDR2 is SVGAGI in the germline V gene.

This clone was observed once. This chain links TRBV5-1 with TRBJ2-3; D perhaps matches TRBD1 (5 bases). CDR1 is SGHRS, CDR2 YFSETQ, per germline. Trimming removed 0 bases from V and 3 bases from J, with 5 bases in between. This CDR3 comprises 13 residues. As DNA, the CDR3 is TGCGCCAGCAGCTTGGACAGGACAGATACGCAGTATTTT. This translates into CASSLDRTDTQYF.

The rearrangement joins TRBV9 to TRBJ1-1, with 7 bases aligning to TRBD1. This CDR3 has 15 amino acids. The V gene's germline CDR1 is SGDLS and CDR2 YYNGEE. V lost 4 bases and J lost 5; bases outside the gene matches: 11. The CDR3 region is CASSPAYRGRTEAFF. As DNA, the CDR3 is TGTGCCAGCAGCCCTGCCTACAGGGGTCGGACTGAAGCTTTCTTT.